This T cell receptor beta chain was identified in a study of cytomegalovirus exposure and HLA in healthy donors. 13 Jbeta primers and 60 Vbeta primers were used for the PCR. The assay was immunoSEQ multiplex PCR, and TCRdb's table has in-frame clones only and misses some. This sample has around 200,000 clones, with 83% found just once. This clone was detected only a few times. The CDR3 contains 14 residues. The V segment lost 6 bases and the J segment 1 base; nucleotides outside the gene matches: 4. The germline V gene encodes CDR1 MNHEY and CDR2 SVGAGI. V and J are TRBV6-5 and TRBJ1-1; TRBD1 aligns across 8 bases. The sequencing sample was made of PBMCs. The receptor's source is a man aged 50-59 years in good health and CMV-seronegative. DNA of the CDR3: TGTGCCAGCAGGGCTGGACAGGGGAACACTGAAGCTTTCTTT. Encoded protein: CASRAGQGNTEAFF.